This TCR beta chain was obtained from a study of cytomegalovirus exposure and HLA in healthy donors (dated by TCRdb to 2016 to 2017). A note on the overall study: According to an earlier analysis of 550 to 750 of the donors, 150 million to 200 million T cells yielded 117 million unique TCR beta sequences and about 300 Gb of sequence data. About 280 gigabases of sequencing data and approximately 92 million unique TCR sequences made up an early release that covered roughly 670 HLA-typed donors. Among the roughly 380 genotyped donors, around 81% belonged to the genetic ancestry cluster associated with self-reported Caucasian donors. The study was designed to test whether signatures of past pathogen exposure could be identified by cataloging public T cell receptors. The study profiled the T cell repertoires of fewer than 850 subjects by immunosequencing and related them to cytomegalovirus serostatus. Along with the approximately 650-subject first cohort, a separate validation cohort of around 110 different subjects was used. To predict cytomegalovirus infection status, the study brought together high-throughput TCR immunosequencing, statistical association of individual TCRs with disease status, and machine learning. To study patterns of TCR occurrence, a later analysis re-analyzed previously published TCR beta repertoires from 666 donors and added high-resolution HLA genotyping. The later analysis used no new phenotypic data to find candidate immune exposures, relying instead on TCR beta sequences and their occurrence across donors. An earlier analysis of a few hundred of the donors applied high-throughput TCR beta sequencing to assess whether each TCR beta V gene segment acted as functional or pseudogenic. Donor age, sex, ethnicity and CMV serostatus were compiled together with the repertoire data. In a later genetic analysis, genome-wide SNP genotypes for about 65% of the 666 donors were used, and that subset was treated as a discovery cohort. All discovery cohort repertoires had been generated on a single sequencing platform. Class I and class II HLA loci were covered by the typing at four-digit resolution. Typing coverage differed by locus: A, B, C, DRB1 and DQB1 were typed in roughly 629-630 donors, DQA1 in about 500, DPA1 in some 600, and DPB1 in 472. Four or five DR-DQ haplotypes were treated as single units for association and clustering because of strong linkage in the cohort. Among 300 to 450 genotyped donors of the cohort, an average of around 240,000 unique TCR beta nucleotide sequences were sequenced per donor, around a sixth of them non-productive.

Comment on this clone: Its antigen target is currently unknown. The input lacks base qualities; no much larger clone sits a single base away.

In total, roughly 670 healthy bone marrow donors made up the cohort. At the time of sampling, every cohort member was nominally healthy, though immune exposures that went unrecorded were likely present. The donor was CMV seropositive and was included in the group of approximately 310 seropositive cohort members. A peripheral blood sample was collected from each donor, and TCR beta sequencing was performed on peripheral blood mononuclear cells. The Qiagen DNeasy Blood Extraction Kit was used to extract genomic DNA from the blood cell samples. The study at large found these results: In an earlier analysis of some 640 of the donors, most TCR beta V segments were observed in productive rearrangements about 87% or about 30% of the time, broadly matching IMGT annotations. A later analysis reported that several top co-occurrence clusters appeared linked to parvovirus B19, influenza, CMV and Epstein-Barr virus. This cohort had only TCR beta chains sequenced, and the lack of alpha or paired-chain data limited which features could be detected. Strong co-occurrence of HLA alleles, especially DR and DQ, made assigning TCR associations to individual alleles difficult. Most CMV-associated TCR beta chains appeared to be HLA-restricted in a later analysis, and the HLA associations seemed to be driven largely by CMV exposure. In a later genetic analysis, fewer N-insertions in productive TCRs were reported among donors in an Asian-associated ancestry cluster than the roughly 700-donor mean. HLA typing was unavailable for some donors at each locus, so association tests used only the typed subset. Specific HLA alleles were associated with around 18,000 TCR beta sequences at a false discovery rate of 0.05 in a later analysis. A further reported finding was that TCR beta sequences accurately predicted the HLA-A and HLA-B alleles for most subjects in the first cohort. The authors suggested that the approach could potentially be generalized to other disease states and immunological phenotypes. Three of the identified cytomegalovirus-associated TCR beta chains were confirmed in vitro to be specific for cytomegalovirus antigens. Because counts were too low, some 16 rarely observed V segments, including chromosome 9 orphons, were excluded from the earlier analysis of around 640 of the donors. Presence/absence analyses assumed roughly uniform sequencing depth across donors, an assumption that may not hold. In a later genetic analysis, a missense DCLRE1C variant was associated with V-gene and J-gene trimming of TCR beta chains, and the association was replicated in an independent cohort. A later analysis found that HLA-associated TCR beta chains were more clonally expanded and had lower generation probabilities than equally common non-associated chains. The only immune exposure information available for the cohort was CMV serostatus. In a later analysis, the rate of TCR association differed among HLA loci, with DRB1 alleles having the most associated TCRs and HLA-C alleles having the fewest. The classifier was reported to diagnose cytomegalovirus status with high specificity and sensitivity in both the original and validation cohorts. Most TCR sequences were seen in very few donors, while some public TCRs were found in many individuals. A cluster of highly shared sequence variants was judged likely to represent a technical artifact of the sequencing pipeline. In the study, approximately 150 TCR beta chains were listed as associated with cytomegalovirus. Linkage disequilibrium might explain the correlated functional status among segregating V segments, but an unknown experimental factor could not be ruled out. Some IMGT-functional V segments, including TRBV6-2 and TRBV6-3, could not be told apart with the 87-base-pair reads, so those segments were excluded.

CDR3 length: 13 amino acids, cysteine to phenylalanine. Of the read, only the CDR3 DNA is kept; its 39 bases are in frame from base 1. Cut back by 3 bases and 6 bases, the V and J ends lie 12 bases apart. Looking up the germline V gene yields CDR1 SQVTM and CDR2 ANQGSEA. The library relied on the immunoSEQ multiplex PCR assay. The multiplex PCR relied on a mix of 60 forward primers for TCR Vbeta segments and 13 reverse primers for TCR Jbeta segments. The CDR3 region of rearranged TCR beta genes was amplified from genomic DNA by a multiplex PCR assay. The Illumina HiSeq System was used to sequence the amplified TCR beta libraries as 87-base-pair reads. In the original analysis: A later analysis counted 65 million to 90 million unique TCR beta chains across the approximately 700 repertoires, and roughly 11 million of these chains were shared by at least two donors. To remove PCR and sequencing errors, raw reads were error-corrected and collapsed into unique sequences using a nearest-neighbor algorithm that merged closely related sequences. V, D and J gene segments were assigned by aligning CDR3 sequences to IMGT reference sequences. Each retained sequence needed at least a six-nucleotide match to both a V gene segment and a J gene segment. A rearrangement was called productive if the CDR3 had no stop codons and remained in frame with V and J, and every other rearrangement was called non-productive. Following IMGT convention, CDR3 was defined as the stretch from the second conserved V-encoded cysteine up to the conserved J-encoded phenylalanine. Sequences without an unambiguous match to a single V gene segment were excluded from the earlier analysis of about 600 of the donors. An earlier analysis of several hundred of the donors called V segments functional above 56.7% productive rearrangements and segregating when the between-donor standard deviation exceeded 5%. To diagnose cytomegalovirus status from the catalog of TCR beta chain sequences, a statistical classification framework was built. A later analysis assigned V and J genes by comparing TCR nucleotide sequences with IMGT/GENE-DB human TR gene sequences. Using the TCRdist pipeline, a later analysis assigned CDR3 sequences along with most-parsimonious VDJ recombination scenarios. In a later analysis, each TCR beta chain was defined by its CDR3 amino acid sequence together with its V-gene family, and reads lacking a unique V-gene family were excluded. In a later analysis, 450 to 600 highly shared, low-generation-probability nucleotide sequences were removed to address suspected cross-contamination and a sequencing artifact. In a later analysis, a clonal expansion index for each public chain was calculated from normalized within-repertoire ranks of inferred template counts. Generation probabilities in a later analysis came from a VDJ recombination model fitted to out-of-frame rearrangements, and those results were checked against IGoR. Hypergeometric tests were used in a later analysis to score TCR-TCR, TCR-HLA and TCR-CMV co-occurrence, with a repertoire-size bias correction applied to the TCR pairs. In a later analysis, false discovery rates were estimated by permuting HLA or CMV assignments 20 times. In a later analysis, co-occurring TCRs were grouped using DBSCAN, and TCRdist sequence similarity was added for clustering within HLA-allele-positive subsets. For co-occurrence clustering, repertoires with fewer than 30,000 or more than 120,000 public chains were excluded, along with several repertoires with anomalous nucleotide sharing. TCRdb took this table from immuneACCESS and kept in-frame rearrangements with V and J called. Such tables lack part of the clones; where checked against another copy, unresolved V genes explain under half of the gap, and the rest is unexplained. V and J calls plus clone size are reproduced from that table; the DNA served to infer D and trimming. The sample table contains more than 95,000 clones; only one count was recorded for over 70% of them. The ten largest account for around 4% of the sample.

Material: PBMCs. This clonotype was obtained from a man aged 40-55 years in good health and CMV-seropositive. Recombination joined TRBV29-1 with TRBJ2-1, with TRBD2 as a weak D call on 5 bases. The DNA reads as follows: TGCAGCGTTGAGTCGGGAAGGGCCAATGAGCAGTTCTTC. Its protein is CSVESGRANEQFF.